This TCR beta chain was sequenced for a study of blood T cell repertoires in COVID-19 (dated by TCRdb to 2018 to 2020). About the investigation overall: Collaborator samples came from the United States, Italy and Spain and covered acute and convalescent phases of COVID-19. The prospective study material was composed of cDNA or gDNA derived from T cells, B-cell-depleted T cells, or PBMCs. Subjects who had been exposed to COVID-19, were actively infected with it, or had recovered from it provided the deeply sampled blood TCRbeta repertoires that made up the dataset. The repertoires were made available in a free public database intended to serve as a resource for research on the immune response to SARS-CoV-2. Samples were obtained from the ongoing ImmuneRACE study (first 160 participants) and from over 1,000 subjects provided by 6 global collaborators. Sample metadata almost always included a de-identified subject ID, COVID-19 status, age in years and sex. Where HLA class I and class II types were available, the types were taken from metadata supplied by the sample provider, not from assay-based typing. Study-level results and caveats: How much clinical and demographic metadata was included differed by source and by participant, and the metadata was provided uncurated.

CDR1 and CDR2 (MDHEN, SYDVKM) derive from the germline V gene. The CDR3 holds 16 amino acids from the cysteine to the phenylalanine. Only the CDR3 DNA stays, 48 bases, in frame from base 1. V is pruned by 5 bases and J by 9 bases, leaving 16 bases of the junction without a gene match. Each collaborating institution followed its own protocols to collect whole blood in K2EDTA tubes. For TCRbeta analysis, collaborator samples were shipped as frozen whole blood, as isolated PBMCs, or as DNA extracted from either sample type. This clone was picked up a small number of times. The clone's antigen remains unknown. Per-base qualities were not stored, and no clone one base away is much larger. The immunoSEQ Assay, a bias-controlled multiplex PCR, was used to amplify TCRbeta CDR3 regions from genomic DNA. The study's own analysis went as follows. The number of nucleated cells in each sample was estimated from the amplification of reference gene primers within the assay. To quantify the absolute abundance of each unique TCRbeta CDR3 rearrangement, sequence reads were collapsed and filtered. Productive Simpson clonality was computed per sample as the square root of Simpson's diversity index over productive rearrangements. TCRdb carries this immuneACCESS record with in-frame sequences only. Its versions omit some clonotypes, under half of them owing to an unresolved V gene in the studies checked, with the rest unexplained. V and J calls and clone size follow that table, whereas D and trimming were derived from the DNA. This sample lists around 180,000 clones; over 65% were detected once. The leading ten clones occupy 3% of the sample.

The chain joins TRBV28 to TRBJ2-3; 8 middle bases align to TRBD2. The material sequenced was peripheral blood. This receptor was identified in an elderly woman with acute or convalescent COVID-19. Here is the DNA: TGTGCCAGCAGTCCTCGGGGGGGACTAGAAGTCTCAACGCAGTATTTT. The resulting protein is CASSPRGGLEVSTQYF.